This is a list of T cell receptor beta chains from one sample in a study of blood T cell repertoires in COVID-19. Profiled with immunoSEQ multiplex PCR; TCRdb holds only in-frame clones, not every one. The sample includes 83,000 or so clones, roughly four fifths seen only once; the top ten take just over 20%. The sequenced material came from peripheral blood. The receptor set was obtained from a human donor in a cohort sampled during active COVID-19. Each CDR3 is given without its conserved first and last residue. Each record gives: V gene, J gene, CDR3 protein.

V: TRBV7-8
J: TRBJ1-6
CDR3: ASSFPGTADLALH

V: TRBV19
J: TRBJ1-5
CDR3: ASSYRGTGNQPQH

V: TRBV2
J: TRBJ2-5
CDR3: ASSDHLQGKTQY

V: TRBV6-2/TRBV6-3
J: TRBJ1-2
CDR3: ASSYGGLSGYT

V: TRBV5-1
J: TRBJ2-2
CDR3: ASSIGQYTGELF

V: TRBV27
J: TRBJ1-1
CDR3: ASSLSPNTGVAEAF

V: TRBV2
J: TRBJ2-2
CDR3: ASSVTNTGELF

V: TRBV5-8
J: TRBJ1-5
CDR3: ASSLSFTSRSNQPQH

V: TRBV25-1
J: TRBJ2-3
CDR3: ASSVGGGAVDTQY

V: TRBV27
J: TRBJ2-7
CDR3: ARFRDTSYEQY

V: TRBV29-1
J: TRBJ1-4
CDR3: SVTPRETNEKLF

V: TRBV7-9
J: TRBJ1-2
CDR3: ASSPTGGARGGYT

V: TRBV7-9
J: TRBJ1-6
CDR3: ASSSSHRGNNSPLH

V: TRBV5-4
J: TRBJ1-6
CDR3: ASSLEQGTSPLH

V: TRBV7-9
J: TRBJ2-3
CDR3: ASSRGGYTQY

V: TRBV7-2
J: TRBJ2-1
CDR3: ASSLIAGGYNEQF

V: TRBV4-1
J: TRBJ2-3
CDR3: ASSQALLAGGLTDTQY

V: TRBV15
J: TRBJ1-1
CDR3: ATSRDFSTTEAF

V: TRBV29-1
J: TRBJ1-1
CDR3: SVELSGTEAF

V: TRBV5-1
J: TRBJ2-1
CDR3: ASSLGGTKNNEQF

V: TRBV10-2
J: TRBJ1-1
CDR3: ASSEFRDRNTEAF

V: TRBV3-1/TRBV3-2
J: TRBJ1-2
CDR3: ASSLESWDTSNYGYT

V: TRBV4-2
J: TRBJ2-3
CDR3: ASRTGTGGTDTQY

V: TRBV6-5
J: TRBJ2-3
CDR3: ASSRIAGGMDTQY

V: TRBV6-7
J: TRBJ2-5
CDR3: ASSYGRYVRACGETQY

V: TRBV4-1
J: TRBJ2-2
CDR3: ATSPGQGALNTGELF

V: TRBV11-2
J: TRBJ2-2
CDR3: ASSPRTGMNTGELF

V: TRBV19
J: TRBJ1-5
CDR3: ASRIGSGGAQH

V: TRBV3-1/TRBV3-2
J: TRBJ2-3
CDR3: ASSQGLLTDTQY

V: TRBV18
J: TRBJ1-2
CDR3: ASSPQGEAYGYT

V: TRBV7-2
J: TRBJ2-7
CDR3: ASSSLAGLTNEQY

V: TRBV7-9
J: TRBJ2-3
CDR3: ASRPGTGGDTQY

V: TRBV18
J: TRBJ2-7
CDR3: ASSPGTYYAQY

V: TRBV5-1
J: TRBJ2-7
CDR3: ASSGRQGDSEQY

V: TRBV5-1
J: TRBJ2-1
CDR3: ASSYWTGVEEQF

V: TRBV24-1
J: TRBJ2-5
CDR3: ATSDHHTTYQETQY

V: TRBV10-2
J: TRBJ2-7
CDR3: ASRQGNTYEQY

V: TRBV11-2
J: TRBJ2-1
CDR3: ASIPEAAGVDEQF

V: TRBV18
J: TRBJ1-4
CDR3: ASSPRSDSRLF

V: TRBV27
J: -
CDR3: ASSLLGRDNEQF

V: TRBV4-2
J: TRBJ1-4
CDR3: ASSLRGGGTNEKLF

V: TRBV2
J: TRBJ2-1
CDR3: ASSVRQTAKQF

V: TRBV9
J: TRBJ1-3
CDR3: ASSVGQSGNTIY

V: TRBV9
J: TRBJ2-2
CDR3: ASSGQSGTGELF

V: TRBV18
J: TRBJ1-3
CDR3: ASSPNMARGGSGNTIY

V: TRBV24-1
J: TRBJ2-1
CDR3: ATSDLKRGGHYEQF

V: TRBV28
J: TRBJ1-1
CDR3: ASSIQIEAF

V: TRBV5-4
J: TRBJ1-1
CDR3: ASSSPRGNTEAF

V: TRBV7-6
J: TRBJ2-5
CDR3: ASSTRGGWQETQY

V: TRBV18
J: TRBJ2-4
CDR3: ASSPNITGEIAKNIQY